Described below is a single TCR beta chain sequence and its context. The antigen it binds to is not known. The input lacks base qualities; no much larger clone sits a single base away. Genomic DNA was isolated from the sorted cells so that the TCRbeta CDR3 region could be sequenced. The immunoSEQ Assay was used for sequencing of TCRbeta CDR3 regions. TCRdb mirrors the immuneACCESS table, restricted to in-frame sequences. Some clones are absent from its copies; in checked studies, under half trace to an unresolved V gene, and the reason for the others is unknown. For this sample the table gives roughly 42,000 clones, of which about 86% were detected only once. 9% to 14% of the sample lies in the top ten. The data originate from a study of OX40 agonist ivuxolimab in advanced cancers. With regard to the full study: Ivuxolimab was an agonistic, fully human IgG2 monoclonal antibody directed against OX40 (CD134), a costimulatory receptor. Intravenous ivuxolimab was administered to patients every 2 weeks at six dose levels: 0.01, 0.1, 0.3, 1.5, 3 and 10 mg/kg. Of the 50 or so patients in dose escalation, some 20 had hepatocellular carcinoma, about 15 had melanoma, 9 had renal cell carcinoma and 9 had head and neck cancer. The dose-escalation cohort was about 86% male with a mean age of approximately 60 years, ranging from roughly 20 to 80. Patients were allowed to have had prior anti-PD-1, anti-PD-L1 or anti-CTLA-4 therapy, and around 40% of the dose-escalation patients had previously received checkpoint inhibitors. Partial responses occurred in three dose-escalation patients, of whom one had hepatocellular carcinoma and two had cutaneous melanoma. Peripheral TCRbeta sequencing was intended to test whether TCR sequence diversity was altered and clonal T-cell expansion was caused by ivuxolimab. The paper reports the monotherapy dose-escalation portion (N of about 50 patients) of the phase I ivuxolimab trial. What the work shows at the level of the full study, not this receptor alone: Which antigens the clonally expanded peripheral T cells were specific for was not determined. Low levels of normalized T-cell clonal expansion were also seen in some nonresponding patients. At doses of 0.1 to 3.0 mg/kg, clonal expansion of both CD4+ and CD8+ blood T cells was observed from baseline to week 6. In partial responders in the 0.1-3.0 mg/kg groups, normalized peripheral clonal expansion was found to be among the lowest, especially among CD8+ T cells. After ivuxolimab, expanded clones were on average more numerous among CD8+ T cells than among CD4+ T cells.

The trial excluded patients who had a history of autoimmune disease or were on systemic immunosuppression. Peripheral blood for TCR sequencing was drawn from every dose cohort at baseline, at cycle 4 day 1 and at cycle 7 day 1. Samples were obtained from an open-label, multicenter, first-in-human phase I dose-escalation trial of ivuxolimab. Adults with locally advanced or metastatic melanoma, renal cell carcinoma, hepatocellular carcinoma or head and neck squamous cell carcinoma were enrolled in the trial. CD4+ and CD8+ T cells were sorted separately from peripheral blood before TCR sequencing. According to the germline V gene, CDR1 reads SGDLS and CDR2 reads YYNGEE. V is clipped by 4 bases and J by 1 base, and the sequence between their germline boundaries is 15 bases long. From its cysteine to its phenylalanine, the CDR3 spans 16 amino acids. Only the CDR3 DNA is retained, 48 bases long and in frame from the first base.

The receptor chain draws on TRBV9 and TRBJ1-3; the D segment cannot be called with confidence. The origin of this receptor is an adult with an advanced solid tumor such as melanoma, head and neck, liver or kidney cancer. This specimen consisted of CD4+ or CD8+ T cells sorted from blood, obtained in a trial of the OX40 agonist ivuxolimab. The nucleotides are TGTGCCAGCAGCTCTCGGCCAGGTGGGTCTGGAAACACCATATATTTT. Translated, it reads CASSSRPGGSGNTIYF.